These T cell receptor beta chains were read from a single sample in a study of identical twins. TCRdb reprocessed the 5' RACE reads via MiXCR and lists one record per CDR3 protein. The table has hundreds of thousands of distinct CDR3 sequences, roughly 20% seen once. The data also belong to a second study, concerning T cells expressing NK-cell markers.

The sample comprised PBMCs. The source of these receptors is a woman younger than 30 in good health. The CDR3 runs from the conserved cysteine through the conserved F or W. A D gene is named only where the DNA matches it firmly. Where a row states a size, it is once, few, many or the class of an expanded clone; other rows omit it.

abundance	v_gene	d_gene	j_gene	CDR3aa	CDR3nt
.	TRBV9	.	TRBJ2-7	CASSVGGGQAYEQYF	TGTGCCAGCAGCGTCGGGGGGGGACAGGCCTACGAGCAGTACTTC
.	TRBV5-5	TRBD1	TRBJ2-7	CASSLGTGRYYEQYF	TGTGCCAGCAGCTTGGGGACAGGGAGGTACTACGAGCAGTACTTC
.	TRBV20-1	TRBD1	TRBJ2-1	CSGSRDRVYEQFF	TGCAGTGGCAGCCGGGACAGGGTGTATGAGCAGTTCTTC
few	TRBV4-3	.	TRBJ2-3	CASSPRWQGRFDTQYF	TGCGCCAGCAGCCCAAGATGGCAGGGCAGGTTCGATACGCAGTATTTT
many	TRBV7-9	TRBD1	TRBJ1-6	CASSLRDRGLGSPLHF	TGTGCCAGCAGCTTAAGGGACAGAGGCCTCGGGTCACCCCTCCACTTT
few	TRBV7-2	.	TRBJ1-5	CASSAQGGVNQPQHF	TGTGCCAGCAGCGCGCAAGGAGGGGTCAATCAGCCCCAGCATTTT
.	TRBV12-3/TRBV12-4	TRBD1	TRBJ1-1	CASSRRQGGMNTEAFF	TGTGCCAGCAGTCGTCGACAGGGTGGTATGAACACTGAAGCTTTCTTT
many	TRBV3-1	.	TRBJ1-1	CASSQELGSRDGNEAFF	TGTGCCAGCAGCCAAGAATTGGGCTCCCGGGACGGAAATGAAGCTTTCTTT
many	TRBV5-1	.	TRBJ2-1	CASSLVAGRVNNEQFF	TGCGCCAGCAGCTTGGTAGCAGGTCGGGTAAACAATGAGCAGTTCTTC
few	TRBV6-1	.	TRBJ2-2	CASRDYTGELFF	TGTGCCAGCCGGGACTACACCGGGGAGCTGTTTTTT
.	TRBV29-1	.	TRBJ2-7	CSVGTAYEQYF	TGCAGCGTTGGGACAGCCTACGAGCAGTACTTC
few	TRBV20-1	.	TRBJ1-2	CSASVQVRYGYTF	TGCAGTGCTAGCGTCCAGGTCCGCTATGGCTACACCTTC
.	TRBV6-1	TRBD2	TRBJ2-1	CASSPGSGGSNEQFF	TGTGCCAGCAGCCCAGGTAGCGGGGGGAGCAATGAGCAGTTCTTC
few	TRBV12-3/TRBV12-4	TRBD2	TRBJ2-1	CASRPGLAGGPRGEQFF	TGTGCCAGCAGACCGGGGCTAGCGGGAGGGCCACGAGGTGAGCAGTTCTTC
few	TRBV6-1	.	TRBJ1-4	CASSVHGGGNFDEKLFF	TGTGCCAGCAGTGTCCATGGAGGGGGTAATTTCGATGAAAAACTGTTTTTT
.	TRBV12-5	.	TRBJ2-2	CASAPPRAANTGELFF	TGTGCTAGTGCTCCTCCAAGGGCGGCTAACACCGGGGAGCTGTTTTTT
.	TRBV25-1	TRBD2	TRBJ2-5	CASSVRGGSQETQYF	TGTGCCAGCAGTGTTCGAGGCGGGAGCCAGGAGACCCAGTACTTC
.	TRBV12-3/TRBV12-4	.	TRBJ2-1	CASSQEMDEQFF	TGTGCCAGCAGTCAAGAAATGGATGAGCAGTTCTTC
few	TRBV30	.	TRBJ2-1	CAWSRGPLGFNEQFF	TGTGCCTGGAGTCGAGGCCCGCTGGGATTCAATGAGCAGTTCTTC
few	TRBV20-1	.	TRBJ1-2	CSVPMALYGYTF	TGCAGTGTTCCGATGGCCCTCTATGGCTACACCTTC
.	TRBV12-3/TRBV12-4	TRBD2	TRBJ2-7	CASSLGRRGLARTYEQYF	TGTGCCAGCAGTTTAGGCCGTCGAGGACTAGCGAGAACCTACGAGCAGTACTTC
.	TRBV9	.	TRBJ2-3	CASSEGPVADTQYF	TGTGCCAGCAGCGAGGGACCTGTCGCAGATACGCAGTATTTT
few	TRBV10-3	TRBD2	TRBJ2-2	CASGGLGNTGELFF	TGTGCCAGCGGGGGACTAGGGAACACCGGGGAGCTGTTTTTT
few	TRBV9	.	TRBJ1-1	CASSVGDQNTEAFF	TGTGCCAGCAGCGTAGGAGACCAGAACACTGAAGCTTTCTTT
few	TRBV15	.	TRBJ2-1	CATSRGGTAMRFF	TGTGCCACCAGCAGAGGTGGGACTGCCATGAGGTTCTTC
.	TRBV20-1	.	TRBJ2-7	CSASSLLREQYF	TGCAGTGCTAGCAGCCTCCTACGGGAGCAGTACTTC
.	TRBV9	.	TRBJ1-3	CASSVGGGMSGNTIYF	TGTGCCAGCAGCGTAGGTGGGGGAATGTCTGGAAACACCATATATTTT
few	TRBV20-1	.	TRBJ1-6	CSAQGPDSPLHF	TGCAGTGCGCAGGGTCCTGATTCACCCCTCCACTTT
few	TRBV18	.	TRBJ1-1	CASSPPVMGSEAFF	TGTGCCAGCTCACCACCGGTGATGGGGAGTGAAGCTTTCTTT
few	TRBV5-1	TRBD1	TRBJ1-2	CASSLGQEESYTF	TGCGCCAGCAGCCTCGGACAGGAGGAGAGCTACACCTTC
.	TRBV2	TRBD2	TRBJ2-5	CASSEERGGETQYF	TGTGCCAGCAGTGAGGAACGCGGGGGGGAGACCCAGTACTTC
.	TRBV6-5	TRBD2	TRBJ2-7	CASSYGLAGGLNEQYF	TGTGCCAGCAGTTACGGGTTAGCGGGGGGGCTAAACGAGCAGTACTTC
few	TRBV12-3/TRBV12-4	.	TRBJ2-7	CASSLANTYEQYF	TGTGCCAGCAGTTTAGCCAATACCTACGAGCAGTACTTC
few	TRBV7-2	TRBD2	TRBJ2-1	CASSRTSGNYNEQFF	TGTGCCAGCAGCAGGACTAGCGGGAACTACAATGAGCAGTTCTTC
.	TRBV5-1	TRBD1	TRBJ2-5	CASGRFATGGDETQYF	TGCGCCAGCGGCCGTTTTGCGACAGGGGGTGATGAGACCCAGTACTTC
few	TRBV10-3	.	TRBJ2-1	CAISEHSRGYEQFF	TGTGCCATCAGTGAGCACTCCAGGGGATATGAGCAGTTCTTC
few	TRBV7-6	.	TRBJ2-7	CASSSDSSGLHEQYF	TGTGCCAGCAGCTCGGACTCATCGGGTCTCCACGAGCAGTACTTC
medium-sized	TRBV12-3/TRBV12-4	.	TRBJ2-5	CASSPPVGTQETQYF	TGTGCCAGCAGTCCCCCCGTGGGCACCCAAGAGACCCAGTACTTC
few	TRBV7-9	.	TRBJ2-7	CASSPSGLSMKTYEQYF	TGTGCCAGCAGCCCGTCCGGGCTCAGTATGAAGACCTACGAGCAGTACTTC
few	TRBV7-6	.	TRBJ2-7	CASGGYDEQYF	TGTGCCAGCGGAGGGTACGACGAGCAGTACTTC
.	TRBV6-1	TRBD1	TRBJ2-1	CASSSGQGSFIAYNEQFF	TGTGCCAGCAGCTCGGGACAGGGGAGTTTTATAGCCTACAATGAGCAGTTCTTC
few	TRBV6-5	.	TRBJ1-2	CASWRQDYGYTF	TGTGCCAGCTGGAGGCAAGACTATGGCTACACCTTC
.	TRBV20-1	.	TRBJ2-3	CSASRDSRGDTQYF	TGCAGTGCTTCCCGGGACTCAAGGGGTGATACGCAGTATTTT
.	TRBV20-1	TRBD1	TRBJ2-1	CSVRQGVDERFF	TGCAGTGTACGGCAGGGGGTCGATGAGCGGTTCTTC
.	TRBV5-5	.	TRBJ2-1	CASSLFGDAYNEQFF	TGTGCCAGCAGCTTGTTCGGCGACGCCTACAATGAGCAGTTCTTC
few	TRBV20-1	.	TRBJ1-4	CSALEGEKLFF	TGCAGTGCTCTAGAGGGGGAAAAACTGTTTTTT
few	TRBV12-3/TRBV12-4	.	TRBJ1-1	CATSLGGWTEAFF	TGTGCCACCAGCTTGGGGGGTTGGACTGAAGCTTTCTTT
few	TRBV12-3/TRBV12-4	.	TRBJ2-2	CASSFNSHTGELFF	TGTGCCAGCAGTTTTAACAGCCACACCGGGGAGCTGTTTTTT
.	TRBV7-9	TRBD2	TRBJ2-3	CASSLSRGGADTQYF	TGTGCCAGCAGCTTATCTCGGGGAGGGGCAGATACGCAGTATTTT
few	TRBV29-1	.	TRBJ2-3	CSVEGGANLDTQYF	TGCAGCGTTGAAGGGGGGGCTAACTTGGATACGCAGTATTTT
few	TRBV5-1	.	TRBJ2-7	CASSSDVGIISEQYF	TGCGCCAGCAGCTCAGACGTCGGAATAATCAGCGAGCAGTACTTC
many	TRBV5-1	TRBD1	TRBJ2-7	CASSTGQGAYEQYF	TGCGCCAGCAGCACCGGACAGGGGGCCTACGAGCAGTACTTC
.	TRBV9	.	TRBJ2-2	CASSVGAGKNTGELFF	TGTGCCAGCAGCGTAGGAGCAGGGAAAAACACCGGGGAGCTGTTTTTT
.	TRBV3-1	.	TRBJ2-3	CASSHFPPPNANTQYF	TGTGCCAGCAGCCATTTCCCCCCGCCTAATGCAAATACGCAGTATTTT
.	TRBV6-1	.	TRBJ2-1	CASRRAGVTYNEQFF	TGTGCCAGCAGGAGGGCCGGCGTAACCTACAATGAGCAGTTCTTC
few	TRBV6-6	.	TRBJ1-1	CASIINTEAFF	TGTGCCAGCATTATCAACACTGAAGCTTTCTTT